This T cell receptor (beta chain) comes out of a study of T cell responses to AZD1222 COVID-19 vaccine. Study findings and constraints: Donors were largely white British and mainly female; clonal diversity was possibly underestimated.

V shed 8 bases, J shed 6 bases, and the junction held 9 bases outside the gene matches. Germline-derived CDR1 and CDR2 are SEHNR and FQNEAQ (reference sequence). The CDR3 spans 14 residues. Of note for this clone: Its antigen is unidentified.

Data came from immunoSEQ multiplex PCR; TCRdb stores just in-frame clones and leaves some out. The data show approximately 110,000 clones, 88% seen once. This chain joins TRBV7-9 and TRBJ2-1; the match to TRBD2 covers 8 bases. The source is an adult in good health. Sequenced material: peripheral blood, taken on day 0 of AZD1222 vaccination. In DNA, the CDR3 is TGTGCCAGCGCGGGACTAGTCCCCTCCAATGAGCAGTTCTTC. Its translation is CASAGLVPSNEQFF. Using reference TRBV7-9 and TRBJ2-1 for the parts outside the CDR3, the full variable domain is DTGVSQNPRHKITKRGQNVTFRCDPISEHNRLYWYRQTLGQGPEFLTYFQNEAQLEKSRLLSDRFSAERPKGSFSTLEIQRTEQGDSAMYLCASAGLVPSNEQFFGPGTRLTVL.